The 4 T cell receptor beta chains below all came from one sample that was sequenced in a study of blood T cell repertoires in COVID-19 (dated by TCRdb to about 2020). Library method: the immunoSEQ multiplex PCR assay. Drawn from immuneACCESS, this table holds only the in-frame rearrangements with V and J called that TCRdb kept. Clones are partly lost; checked studies trace under half to an unresolved V gene and leave the rest unexplained. This sample lists under 45,000 clones; about 87% were detected once. The ten largest account for 1% to 1.5% of the sample. The sample was peripheral blood. These receptors all stem from a woman between 40 and 50 years old with acute or convalescent COVID-19.

This chain uses TRBV27 with TRBJ2-7; maybe TRBD1 (5 bases). CDR3 length: 16 amino acids. V was shortened by 6 bases and J by 6 bases, with 24 bases between the two germline ends. CDR1 is MNHEY, CDR2 SMNVEV, per germline (reference sequence). The CDR3 sequence: CASSTRLATSDSEQYF. In nucleotides, the CDR3 is TGTGCCAGCAGCACACGGCTGGCTACCTCCGACAGCGAGCAGTACTTC.

The V gene is TRBV2, the J gene TRBJ2-6, with 7 bases identical to TRBD2. V was pared by 4 bases and J by 3 bases, with 0 bases of the junction left unmatched. This CDR3 spans 14 amino acids. The germline gives CDR1 SNHLY, CDR2 FYNNEI. The DNA for the CDR3 is TGTGCCAGCAGTGCGGGAGGTGGGGCCAACGTCCTGACTTTC. Translated: CASSAGGGANVLTF.

This chain links TRBV15 with TRBJ2-5; D possibly corresponds to TRBD2 (6 bases). With 0 bases removed from V and 5 bases from J, the gap between germline ends came to 10 bases. CDR3 length equals 14 residues. Germline CDR1 LNHNV, CDR2 YYDKDF (reference sequence). The CDR3 loop reads CATSRDGGPETQYF. Written as DNA, the CDR3 is TGTGCCACCAGCAGAGATGGAGGGCCCGAGACCCAGTACTTC. The full variable domain, its missing parts supplied by reference TRBV15 and TRBJ2-5, is DAMVIQNPRYQVTQFGKPVTLSCSQTLNHNVMYWYQQKSSQAPKLLFHYYDKDFNNEADTPDNFQSRRPNTSFCFLDIRSPGLGDTAMYLCATSRDGGPETQYFGPGTRLLVL.

V usage is TRBV28 and J usage is TRBJ2-1, with D tentatively TRBD2 (6 bases). The CDR3 totals 14 residues. V was trimmed by 4 bases and J by 3 bases, leaving 10 bases between them. The germline CDR1 and CDR2 sequences are MDHEN and SYDVKM. CDR3: CASSSPGLYNEQFF. The DNA of the CDR3 is TGTGCCAGCAGTTCCCCGGGACTCTACAATGAGCAGTTCTTC.